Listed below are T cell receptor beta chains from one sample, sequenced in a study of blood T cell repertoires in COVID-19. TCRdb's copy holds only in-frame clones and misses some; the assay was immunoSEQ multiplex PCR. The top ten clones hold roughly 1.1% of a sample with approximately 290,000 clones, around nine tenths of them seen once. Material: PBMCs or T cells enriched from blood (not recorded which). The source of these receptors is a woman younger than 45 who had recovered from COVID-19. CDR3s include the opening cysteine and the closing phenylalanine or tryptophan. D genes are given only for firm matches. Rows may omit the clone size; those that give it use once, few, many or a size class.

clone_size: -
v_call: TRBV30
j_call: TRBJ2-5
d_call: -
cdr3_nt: TGTGCCTGGAGGGGCTGGACCGGGGTCAAGCCCGGAGAGACCCAGTACTTC
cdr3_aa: CAWRGWTGVKPGETQYF

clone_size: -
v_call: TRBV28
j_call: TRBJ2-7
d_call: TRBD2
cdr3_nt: TGTGCCAGTGAGGCTAGCGGGATTTTTGGCGAGCAGTACTTC
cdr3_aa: CASEASGIFGEQYF

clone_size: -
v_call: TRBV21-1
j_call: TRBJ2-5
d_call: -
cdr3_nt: TGTGCCAGCAGCAAAGCGGGTAACAGGTCCGAAGAGACCCAGTACTTC
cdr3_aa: CASSKAGNRSEETQYF

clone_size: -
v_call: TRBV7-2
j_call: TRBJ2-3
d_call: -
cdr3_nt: TGTGCCAGCAGCTTAGGGGCGGGCCTCACAGATACGCAGTATTTT
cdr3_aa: CASSLGAGLTDTQYF

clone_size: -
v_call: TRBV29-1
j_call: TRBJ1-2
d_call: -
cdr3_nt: TGCAGCGTTGCTCTCAGAAACTATGGCTACACCTTC
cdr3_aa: CSVALRNYGYTF

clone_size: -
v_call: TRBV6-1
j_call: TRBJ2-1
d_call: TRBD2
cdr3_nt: TGTGCCAGCAGTGAATGGAGAGCGGGAGGGTACAATGAGCAGTTCTTC
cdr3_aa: CASSEWRAGGYNEQFF

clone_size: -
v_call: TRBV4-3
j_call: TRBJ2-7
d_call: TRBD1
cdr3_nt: TGCGCCAGCAGCCAAGACAGACTGGCAGGGGGCTACGAGCAGTACTTC
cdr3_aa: CASSQDRLAGGYEQYF

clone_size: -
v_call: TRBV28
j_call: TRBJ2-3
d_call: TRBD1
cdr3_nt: TGTGCCAGCAGTTTGGACAGGGGCACAGATACGCAGTATTTT
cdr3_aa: CASSLDRGTDTQYF

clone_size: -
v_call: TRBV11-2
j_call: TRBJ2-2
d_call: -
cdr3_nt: TGTGCCAGCAGCACAGCCGGGGGGCTCGGGGAGCTGTTTTTT
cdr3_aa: CASSTAGGLGELFF

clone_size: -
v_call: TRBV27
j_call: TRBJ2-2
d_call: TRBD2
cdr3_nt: TGTGCCAGCACCCTTAGCGGGAGCAACACCGGGGAGCTGTTTTTT
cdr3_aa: CASTLSGSNTGELFF

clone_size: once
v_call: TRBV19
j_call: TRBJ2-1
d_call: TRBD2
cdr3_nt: TGTGCCAGTACCTCGCGGGAGTGGTACAATGAGCAGTTCTTC
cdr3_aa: CASTSREWYNEQFF

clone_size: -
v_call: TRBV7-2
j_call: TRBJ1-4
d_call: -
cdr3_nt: TGTGCCAGCAGCTTAAGAGGTCACCATAATGAAAAACTGTTTTTT
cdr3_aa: CASSLRGHHNEKLFF

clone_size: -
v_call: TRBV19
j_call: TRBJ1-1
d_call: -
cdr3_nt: TGTGCCAGTAGTATCGGGACTGCCAACACTGAAGCTTTCTTT
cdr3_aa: CASSIGTANTEAFF

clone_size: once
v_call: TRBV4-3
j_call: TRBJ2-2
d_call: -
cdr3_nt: TGCGCCAGCAGCCAAGAATTCGGAGGGACCGGGGAGCTGTTTTTT
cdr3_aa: CASSQEFGGTGELFF

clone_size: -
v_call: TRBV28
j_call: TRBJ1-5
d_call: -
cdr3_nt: TGTGCCAGCAGTTTATGGGCAGACAATCAGCCCCAGCATTTT
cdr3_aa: CASSLWADNQPQHF

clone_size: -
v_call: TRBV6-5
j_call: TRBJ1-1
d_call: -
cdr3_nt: TGTGCCAGCAGTTACGCCCCCAGTACTGAAGCTTTCTTT
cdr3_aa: CASSYAPSTEAFF

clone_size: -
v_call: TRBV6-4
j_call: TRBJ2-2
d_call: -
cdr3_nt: TGTGCCAGCAGCCCGGGGGAAGGGGCGAACACCGGGGAGCTGTTTTTT
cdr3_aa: CASSPGEGANTGELFF

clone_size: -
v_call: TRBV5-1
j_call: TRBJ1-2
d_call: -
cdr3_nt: TGCGCCAGCAGCTTGGTAACGGGAGCTAACTATGGCTACACCTTC
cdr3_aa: CASSLVTGANYGYTF

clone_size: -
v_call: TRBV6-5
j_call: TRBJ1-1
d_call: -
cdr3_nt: TGTGCCAGCAGTTATCGACGGGGCGGGAAAACTGAAGCTTTCTTT
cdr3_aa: CASSYRRGGKTEAFF

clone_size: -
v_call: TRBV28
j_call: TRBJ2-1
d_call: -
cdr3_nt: TGTGCCAGCAGTGGCGGGGAACTATCCTCCTACAATGAGCAGTTCTTC
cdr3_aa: CASSGGELSSYNEQFF

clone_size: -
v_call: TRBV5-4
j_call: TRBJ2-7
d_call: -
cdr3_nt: TGTGCCAGCAGCTCGACATTTCGCGAGCAGTACTTC
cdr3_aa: CASSSTFREQYF

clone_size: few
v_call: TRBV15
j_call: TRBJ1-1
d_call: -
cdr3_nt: TGTGCCACCAGCAGAGAAGGAGCAGGGCGGCGTCTGGGCACTGAAGCTTTCTTT
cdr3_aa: CATSREGAGRRLGTEAFF

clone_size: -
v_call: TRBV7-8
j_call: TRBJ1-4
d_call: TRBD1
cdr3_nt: TGTGCCAGCAGCTTAGCGAGGACAGGCCCAACTAATGAAAAACTGTTTTTT
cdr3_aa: CASSLARTGPTNEKLFF

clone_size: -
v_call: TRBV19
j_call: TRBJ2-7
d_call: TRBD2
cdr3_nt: TGTGCCAGTAGTCCCCGGGGTAGCGGGAGAGTCGAGCAGTACTTC
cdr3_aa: CASSPRGSGRVEQYF

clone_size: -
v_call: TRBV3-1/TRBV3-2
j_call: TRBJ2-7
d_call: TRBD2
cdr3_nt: TGTGCCAGCAGCCAAGGGAGTAGCGGGTTCTCCTACGAGCAGTACTTC
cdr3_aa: CASSQGSSGFSYEQYF